The present T cell receptor (beta chain) was sequenced within a study of CD8 T cells in Susac syndrome. This clonotype has a single count. Reverse transcription used roughly 0.45 to 1 ug RNA and random hexamers. MiXCR, applied by TCRdb to the immunoSEQ multiplex PCR reads, yields one record per CDR3 protein. The sample lists some 130,000 distinct CDR3 sequences; around 85% were seen once. After removal of 4 bases from V and 0 bases from J, the junction contained 7 bases not matched to a gene. Germline V gives CDR1 SGHDT, CDR2 YYEEEE. The CDR3 spans 16 residues. This receptor was obtained from a human donor with multiple sclerosis. The genes are TRBV5-6 and TRBJ2-1; TRBD2 matches at 7 bases. Specimen: CD8+ T cells from PBMCs. The DNA for the CDR3 is TGTGCCAGCAGCGGTGAGCGGGAAAGCTCCTACAATGAGCAGTTCTTC. It yields the protein CASSGERESSYNEQFF.